The source of this T cell receptor beta chain is a study of blood T cells in healthy people across ages. Through a sample-barcoded 5' primer and a J-beta primer mix, a second PCR was run for roughly 6 to 11 cycles. One entry per CDR3 protein results from TCRdb running MiXCR on the 5' RACE reads. The sample consists of roughly 860,000 distinct CDR3 sequences, less than 80% of them appearing once. Germline lookup yields CDR1 DFQATT and CDR2 SNEGSKA (reference sequence). V was clipped by 4 bases and J by 3 bases, with 11 bases between them. CDR3 length: 13 residues. Sequenced input: blood. This chain links TRBV20-1 with TRBJ2-3; weak D call: TRBD1 (6 bases). The origin of this receptor is a young man in good health. The CDR3 reads CSATPRGTDTQYF. CDR3 sequence (DNA): TGCAGTGCTACCCCAAGGGGGACAGATACGCAGTATTTT.